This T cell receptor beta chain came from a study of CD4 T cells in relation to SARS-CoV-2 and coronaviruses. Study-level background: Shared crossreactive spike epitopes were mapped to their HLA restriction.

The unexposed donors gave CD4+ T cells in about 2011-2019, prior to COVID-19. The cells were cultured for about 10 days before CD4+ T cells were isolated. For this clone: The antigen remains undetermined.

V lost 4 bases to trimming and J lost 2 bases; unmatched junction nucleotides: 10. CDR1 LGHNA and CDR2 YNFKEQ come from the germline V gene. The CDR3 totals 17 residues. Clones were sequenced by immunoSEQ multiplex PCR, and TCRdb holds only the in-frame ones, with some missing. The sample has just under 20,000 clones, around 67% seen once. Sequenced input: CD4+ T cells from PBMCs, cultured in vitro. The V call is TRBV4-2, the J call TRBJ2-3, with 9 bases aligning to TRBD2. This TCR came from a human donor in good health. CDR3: CASSPTGTSPSTDTQYF. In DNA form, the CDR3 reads TGTGCCAGCAGCCCGACCGGGACTAGCCCCTCCACAGATACGCAGTATTTT.